Shown below are 27 T cell receptor beta chains from a single sample sequenced in a study of T cell repertoires in cytomegalovirus infection. One entry per CDR3 protein results from TCRdb running MiXCR on the reads. The sample contains about 51,000 distinct CDR3 sequences, over 15% of which appear only once. These TCRs' antigens remain unknown. The specimen comprised CD8+ T cells from cultured PBMCs, sampled from culture after CMV antigen stimulation. The receptors come from a human donor in good health (CMV status not recorded). Some clones in this sample may be carry-over from other donors' samples.

This clonotype was detected only a few times. The chain recombines TRBV20-1 with TRBJ2-5, with 8 bases that match TRBD2. CDR3 length: 13 amino acids. The germline CDR1 and CDR2 sequences are DFQATT and SNEGSKA (reference sequence). Trimming took 5 bases from V and 4 from J; bases not matched to a gene: 6. The CDR3 spells CSAPFGTRETQYF. The CDR3 coding sequence is TGCAGTGCTCCATTCGGGACTAGAGAGACCCAGTACTTC.

This clonotype was recorded only once. The junction shows a germline mismatch at one end, possibly a read error. The genes are TRBV5-4 and TRBJ1-2; D gene ambiguous. The length of the CDR3 is 16 residues. Germline V gene sequence: CDR1 SGHNT, CDR2 YYREEE (reference sequence). CDR3 loop: CASRLVPQNTNYGYTF. The CDR3, as DNA: TGTGCCAGCAGGTTGGTGCCCCAGAATACTAACTATGGCTACACCTTC.

This clonotype was detected ten times or more. V is TRBV12-3 or TRBV12-4 and J is TRBJ2-4, with D perhaps assigned TRBD1 or TRBD2 (5 bases each). The V end lost 8 bases, the J end lost 13 bases, and 21 bases lay between the germline ends. This CDR3 region has 13 residues. The CDR3 loop is CASSTRGERAQYF. The CDR3 nucleotides are TGTGCCAGCTCGACGAGGGGAGAGCGAGCCCAGTACTTC.

This clonotype was observed many times. V gene TRBV7-9 combines with J gene TRBJ2-7, with 14 bases fitting TRBD2. The CDR3 is made up of 16 amino acids. Germline lookup yields CDR1 SEHNR and CDR2 FQNEAQ (reference sequence). V lost 5 bases to trimming and J lost 6 bases; unmatched junction nucleotides: 9. CDR3 sequence: CASSQPGLAGVGEQYF. CDR3 coding DNA: TGTGCCAGCAGCCAGCCGGGACTAGCGGGAGTGGGCGAGCAGTACTTC.

This chain joins TRBV7-3 and TRBJ1-1; no reliable D call. V was clipped by 2 bases and J by 0 bases, with 13 bases between them. The CDR3 has 16 residues. Germline-derived CDR1 and CDR2 are SGHTA and FQGTGA. CDR3: CASSLYGDLMNTEAFF. The CDR3 nucleotides read TGTGCCAGCAGCTTATATGGAGACCTAATGAACACTGAAGCTTTCTTT.

The CDR3 DNA follows: TGTGCCAGCAGTGTAACAGGGGACGAGCAGTACTTC. Translating it yields CASSVTGDEQYF. The J gene is TRBJ2-7, the V gene TRBV12-3 or TRBV12-4; TRBD1 aligns across 7 bases. V shed 5 bases and J 5 bases; nucleotides not matched to a gene: 3. The CDR3 runs 12 residues.

This clonotype was picked up a small number of times. The chain couples TRBV7-9 to TRBJ1-6, with TRBD1 identical over 9 bases. CDR1 and CDR2 from the germline V gene are SEHNR and FQNEAQ (reference sequence). CDR3 length: 17 amino acids. V shed 4 bases and J 6 bases; nucleotides not matched to a gene: 10. CDR3 nucleotides: TGTGCCAGCAGCTCCCACGAAAGGACAGGGGTTAATTCACCCCTCCACTTT. Its translation: CASSSHERTGVNSPLHF.

This clonotype was seen a handful of times. This chain uses TRBV7-6 with TRBJ2-2, with D unclear. There are 16 residues in the CDR3. Germline lookup yields CDR1 SGHVS and CDR2 FNYEAQ. V gave up 5 bases and J gave up 6 bases, with 19 bases separating them. CDR3 DNA: TGTGCCAGCAGCGTAGGCTCCCTGGTGGCCTCCGGGGAGCTGTTTTTT. This encodes CASSVGSLVASGELFF.

Concerning this clonotype itself: Likely a read error: the CDR3 ends without its conserved phenylalanine or tryptophan. V gene TRBV7-9 combines with J gene TRBJ2-3, with D possibly matching TRBD1 (7 bases). The V gene's germline CDR1 is SEHNR and CDR2 FQNEAQ (reference sequence). There are 18 residues in the CDR3. Trimming removed 6 bases from V and 0 bases from J, with 22 bases in between. The CDR3 DNA sequence: TGTGCCAGCAGTACGACCGATTGGAGGGGGCCTAGCACAGATACGCAGTATTTA. Amino acids: CASSTTDWRGPSTDTQYL.

This clonotype was detected a few times. The chain links TRBV7-9 to TRBJ1-2; 7 bases align to TRBD1. Trimming cost V 5 bases and J 2 bases; bases outside gene matches: 11. Germline assignment: CDR1 SEHNR and CDR2 FQNEAQ (reference sequence). This CDR3 has 16 amino acids. CDR3 loop: CASSGAGTAANYGYTF. The CDR3 DNA sequence: TGTGCCAGCAGCGGGGCCGGGACAGCAGCAAACTATGGCTACACCTTC.

A remark on this clonotype: Germline and junction disagree at one end, which may indicate a read error. The chain recombines TRBV7-9 with TRBJ1-2, with 7 bases matching TRBD1. Germline CDR1 SEHNR, CDR2 FQNEAQ (reference sequence). The CDR3 loop spans 15 amino acids. This chain's CDR3 is CASSFPGQRNYGYTF. DNA for the CDR3: TGTGCAAGCAGCTTTCCGGGACAGAGAAACTATGGCTACACCTTC.

J is TRBJ2-3 and V is TRBV11-2, with D possibly being TRBD2 (6 bases). V was cut by 5 bases and J by 10 bases, with 28 bases left in between. CDR1 is SGHAT, CDR2 FQNNGV, per germline. The CDR3 sequence is 17 residues long. For the CDR3, the DNA is TGTGCCAGCAGCCTAACGGGACTTCGAGGAGGCAGATACGCGCAGTATTTT. It specifies CASSLTGLRGGRYAQYF.

This clonotype was seen repeatedly, ten times or more. The chain has TRBV20-1 and TRBJ1-5, with a tentative D call TRBD1 (5 bases). V gave up 0 bases and J gave up 0 bases, with 21 bases separating them. The CDR3 runs 19 residues. Germline CDR1 DFQATT, CDR2 SNEGSKA (reference sequence). The CDR3 DNA sequence: TGCAGTGCTAGAGATTCTGGTCGGGGGATTTCCGATAGCAATCAGCCCCAGCATTTT. This sequence encodes CSARDSGRGISDSNQPQHF.

This clonotype was picked up many times. The rearrangement joins TRBV20-1 to TRBJ2-1, with a weak D call TRBD2 (6 bases). Germline V lookup: CDR1 DFQATT, CDR2 SNEGSKA (reference sequence). V was pared by 7 bases and J by 0 bases, with 13 bases between. The CDR3 is made up of 14 amino acids. CDR3 DNA sequence: TGCAGTGTCCCTTACGGGAGCTCCTACAATGAGCAGTTCTTC. Amino acid sequence: CSVPYGSSYNEQFF.

The rearrangement links TRBV12-3 or TRBV12-4 to TRBJ1-1, with no clear D. The length of the CDR3 is 14 residues. V gave up 6 bases and J gave up 3 bases, with 14 bases separating them. CDR3 region: CASSLPGLDTEAFF. The CDR3 DNA sequence: TGTGCCAGCAGCCTCCCCGGGCTGGACACTGAAGCTTTCTTT.

This clonotype showed up just a few times. For the CDR3, the DNA is TGTGCCACCAGCAGAGATCGCAGGGGACGGGAGACCCAGTACTTC. Translating gives CATSRDRRGRETQYF. The chain carries TRBV15 and TRBJ2-5; the D gene is possibly TRBD1 (6 bases). CDR3 length equals 15 residues. Germline loops: CDR1 LNHNV, CDR2 YYDKDF (reference sequence). Trimming removed 0 bases at V and 5 bases at J, with 13 bases between.

The chain has TRBV7-9 and TRBJ1-6; tentatively, D is TRBD1 (6 bases). CDR1 and CDR2 from the germline V gene are SEHNR and FQNEAQ (reference sequence). V was trimmed by 5 bases and J by 7 bases, leaving 12 bases between them. The CDR3 has 14 residues. The CDR3 region has the DNA TGTGCCAGCAGCCGTGACAGGACCAATTCACCCCTCCACTTT. This encodes CASSRDRTNSPLHF. Looking up the rest from reference TRBV7-9 and TRBJ1-6 gives the full variable domain: DTGVSQNPRHKITKRGQNVTFRCDPISEHNRLYWYRQTLGQGPEFLTYFQNEAQLEKSRLLSDRFSAERPKGSFSTLEIQRTEQGDSAMYLCASSRDRTNSPLHFGNGTRLTVT.

The table lists this clonotype with a few counts. The rearrangement joins TRBV7-2 to TRBJ2-7, with TRBD1 identical over 7 bases. Trimming cost V 4 bases and J 6 bases; bases outside gene matches: 3. The CDR3 totals 12 residues. Germline V gene data show CDR1 as SGHTA and CDR2 as FQGNSA. The DNA of the CDR3 is TGTGCCAGCAGCTCGACAGGGTTCGAGCAGTACTTC. Its protein is CASSSTGFEQYF.

This clonotype was seen more than once but under ten times. V and J are TRBV4-3 and TRBJ2-1; the D gene could be TRBD1 or TRBD2 (5 bases each). Germline CDR1 LGHNA, CDR2 YSLEER. With 3 bases removed from V and 2 bases from J, the gap between germline ends came to 17 bases. The CDR3 is made up of 17 amino acids. CDR3 sequence reads: CASSQQTWGNTYNEQFF. The CDR3 nucleotides are TGCGCCAGCAGCCAGCAGACGTGGGGGAACACCTACAATGAGCAGTTCTTC.

V gene TRBV7-2 combines with J gene TRBJ1-2; D perhaps matches TRBD1 (6 bases). Germline loops: CDR1 SGHTA, CDR2 FQGNSA. The V end lost 5 bases, the J end lost 2 bases, and 12 bases lay between the germline ends. The CDR3 length is 14 residues. The CDR3 spells CASSLGGRNYGYTF. The CDR3 DNA follows: TGTGCCAGCAGCCTCGGGGGGCGGAACTATGGCTACACCTTC. Based on the CDR3 plus reference TRBV7-2 and TRBJ1-2, the full variable domain is GAGVSQSPSNKVTEKGKDVELRCDPISGHTALYWYRQSLGQGLEFLIYFQGNSAPDKSGLPSDRFSAERTGGSVSTLTIQRTQQEDSAVYLCASSLGGRNYGYTFGSGTRLTVV.

This clonotype was seen only a few times. The V gene is TRBV7-2, the J gene TRBJ2-3, with 7 bases lining up with TRBD2. Trimming at V came to 1 base and at J to 3 bases, leaving 1 base not matched to a gene. Germline CDR1 SGHTA, CDR2 FQGNSA. There are 14 residues in the CDR3. CDR3 DNA sequence: TGTGCCAGCAGCTTAGACGGGGGGACAGATACGCAGTATTTT. Translating gives CASSLDGGTDTQYF.

This clonotype was counted a few times. The V gene is TRBV6-5, the J gene TRBJ1-1, with 8 bases lining up with TRBD1. There are 15 residues in the CDR3. Germline V gene sequence: CDR1 MNHEY, CDR2 SVGAGI. V lost 3 bases and J lost 2; bases outside the gene matches: 5. The CDR3: CASSYQGASNTEAFF. CDR3 DNA sequence: TGTGCCAGCAGTTATCAGGGGGCGAGCAACACTGAAGCTTTCTTT.

This clonotype was detected only a few times. This chain uses TRBV6-2 or TRBV6-3 with TRBJ1-1; TRBD1 is a possible D gene (6 bases). Trimming pared 5 bases from V and 0 bases from J, leaving 13 bases between. Germline V gene lookup returns CDR1 MNHEY and CDR2 SVGEGT. CDR3 length: 15 residues. The CDR3 DNA sequence: TGTGCCAGCAGTGCTTGGACAGTTATGAACACTGAAGCTTTCTTT. This encodes CASSAWTVMNTEAFF.

This clonotype was counted a few times. The genes are TRBV7-2 and TRBJ2-1, with D perhaps matching TRBD2 (7 bases). V lost 8 bases, J lost 7 bases, and 15 bases lay in between. Germline V gene sequence: CDR1 SGHTA, CDR2 FQGNSA. The CDR3 spans 13 residues. The chain's CDR3 is CASWGRGGNEQFF. CDR3 coding DNA: TGTGCCAGCTGGGGTAGGGGGGGGAATGAGCAGTTCTTC.

This chain connects TRBV20-1 to TRBJ1-4, with D perhaps TRBD1 (6 bases). Trimming removed 5 bases at V and 5 bases at J, with 12 bases between. Germline V gene sequence: CDR1 DFQATT, CDR2 SNEGSKA (reference sequence). CDR3 length equals 13 residues. The CDR3 is CSAVAGANEKLFF. CDR3 DNA sequence: TGCAGTGCTGTCGCAGGGGCCAATGAAAAACTGTTTTTT.

V is TRBV7-2 and J is TRBJ2-3, with 7 bases matching TRBD2. The trim removed 2 bases at V and 2 bases at J, leaving 4 bases unmatched. CDR3 length: 15 residues. Germline values: CDR1 SGHTA, CDR2 FQGNSA. CDR3 protein: CASSLRGGYTDTQYF. The CDR3 bases are TGTGCCAGCAGCTTAAGGGGAGGGTACACAGATACGCAGTATTTT.

To note about this clonotype: This clone may be a read error of a much larger clone one base away. The chain joins TRBV28 to TRBJ1-1; D is undetermined. Germline CDR1 reads MDHEN; CDR2 reads SYDVKM. Trimming took 6 bases from V and 0 from J, leaving 8 bases between them. This CDR3 comprises 13 residues. CDR3 region: CASRLCLNTEAFF. The CDR3 bases are TGTGCCAGCAGGCTATGCTTGAACACTGAAGCTTTCTTT.